This paragraph reports one T cell receptor (beta chain). Its specificity is not known. These data belong to a study of cytomegalovirus exposure and HLA in healthy donors. At the level of the study: Later analysis reported that the 120 or so validation repertoires shared the platform of the 500 to 750 first-cohort repertoires. Study-wide results and limits: The investigators catalogued 150 to 200 TCR beta chains as cytomegalovirus-associated. Cytomegalovirus status was reportedly diagnosed by the classifier with high specificity and sensitivity. One later analysis, an examination of the approximately 120 validation repertoires, found that first-cohort TCR clusters tended to co-occur in them.

The repertoire was sequenced with immunoSEQ multiplex PCR; TCRdb's copy has only in-frame clones and lacks some. The table has 95,000 to 150,000 clones, 75% to 90% seen once. The CDR3 length is 14 residues. Looked up from germline, CDR1 is SGHRS and CDR2 is YFSETQ. V shed 3 bases and J 7 bases; nucleotides not matched to a gene: 6. The receptor was isolated from a woman between 18 and 29 years old in good health and CMV-seronegative. This chain connects TRBV5-1 to TRBJ2-7; the match to TRBD2 covers 11 bases. Sequenced material: PBMCs. In DNA, the CDR3 is TGCGCCAGCAGCTATAGCGGGAGGGCCGGGGAGCAGTACTTC. Protein product: CASSYSGRAGEQYF.